This T cell receptor beta chain is from a study of blood T cell repertoires in COVID-19. As for the study in general: PBMCs, B-cell-depleted T cells, or T cells provided the cDNA or gDNA that made up the material.

Trimming at V came to 7 bases and at J to 6 bases, leaving 4 bases not matched to a gene. CDR3 size: 13 residues. A Seattle source enrolled patients during active infection and followed them longitudinally. Sequenced by immunoSEQ multiplex PCR; TCRdb stores in-frame clones only, minus some. The sample has about 370,000 clones, about 90% seen once. The clonotype originates from a woman younger than 45 with COVID-19, enrolled during active disease. Input material: peripheral blood. This chain links TRBV12-3 or TRBV12-4 with TRBJ2-4, with 9 bases aligning to TRBD2. The CDR3 region is CASTGTSRNIQYF. CDR3 nucleotide sequence: TGTGCCAGCACCGGGACTAGCAGAAACATTCAGTACTTC.